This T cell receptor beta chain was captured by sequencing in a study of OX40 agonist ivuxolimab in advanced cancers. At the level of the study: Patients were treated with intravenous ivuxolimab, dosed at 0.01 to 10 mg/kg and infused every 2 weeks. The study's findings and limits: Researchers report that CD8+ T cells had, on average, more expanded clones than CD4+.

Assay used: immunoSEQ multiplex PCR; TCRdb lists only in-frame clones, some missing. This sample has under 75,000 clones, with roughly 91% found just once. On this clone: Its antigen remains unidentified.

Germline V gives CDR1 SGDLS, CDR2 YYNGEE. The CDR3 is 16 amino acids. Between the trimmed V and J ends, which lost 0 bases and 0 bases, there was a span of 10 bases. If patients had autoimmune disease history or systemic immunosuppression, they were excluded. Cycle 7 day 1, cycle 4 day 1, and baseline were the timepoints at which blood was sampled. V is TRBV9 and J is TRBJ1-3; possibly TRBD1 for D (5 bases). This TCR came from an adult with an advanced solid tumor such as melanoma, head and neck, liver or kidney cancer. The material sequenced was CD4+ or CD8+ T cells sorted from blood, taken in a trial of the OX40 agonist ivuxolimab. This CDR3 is CASSVGSGSSGNTIYF. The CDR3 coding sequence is TGTGCCAGCAGCGTAGGGTCAGGGAGCTCTGGAAACACCATATATTTT. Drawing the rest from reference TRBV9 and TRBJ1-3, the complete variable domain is DSGVTQTPKHLITATGQRVTLRCSPRSGDLSVYWYQQSLDQGLQFLIQYYNGEERAKGNILERFSAQQFPDLHSELNLSSLELGDSALYFCASSVGSGSSGNTIYFGEGSWLTVV.